This section outlines one T cell receptor beta chain sequence together with its context. Authors' data handling: Estimation of nucleated cell counts was performed using reference gene primer amplification. Sequenced by immunoSEQ multiplex PCR; TCRdb stores in-frame clones only, minus some. That table furnishes V, J and clone size, whereas the DNA furnished D and trimming. This table holds 200,000 to 300,000 clones, around nine tenths found once. Everyone who took part was roughly 18 to 89 years old, and they came from fewer than 25 US areas. Resolution of symptoms, clearance, or two negative PCRs was present in recovered Cohort 3 donors. This entry comes from a study of blood T cell repertoires in COVID-19. Study summary: Sites in the United States, Italy and Spain provided acute and convalescent COVID-19 samples.

Germline CDR1 is MDHEN and CDR2 is SYDVKM. This CDR3 has 17 residues. Losses at the gene ends were 5 bases for V and 6 bases for J; bases not matched to a gene: 11. The receptor comes from a woman aged 18-29 years who had recovered from COVID-19. This chain connects TRBV28 to TRBJ2-1; 12 nucleotides agree with TRBD2. The source material was PBMCs or T cells enriched from blood (not recorded which). The CDR3 nucleotides read TGTGCCAGCAGTCCCAGACTAGCGGGAGCGATTCCCAATGAGCAGTTCTTC. Protein: CASSPRLAGAIPNEQFF.